The TCR beta chain under discussion was sequenced for a study of shared clonotypes between healthy human individuals. Trimming took 9 bases from V and 10 from J; bases not matched to a gene: 5. The CDR3 spans 11 residues. CDR1 and CDR2 (germline): MDHEN, SYDVKM. Libraries were prepared by immunoSEQ multiplex PCR; TCRdb keeps only in-frame clonotypes and omits some of them. The sample consists of a few million clones, more than 80% of them appearing once. This receptor was identified in a man between 18 and 29 years old in good health. The genes are TRBV28 and TRBJ2-1; 8 positions agree with TRBD1. Sequenced material: naive CD4+ T cells sorted from blood. The subset is: CD45RA+ positively selected. The CDR3 reads CASSGGREQFF. The CDR3 nucleotides are TGTGCCAGTTCAGGGGGCAGGGAGCAGTTCTTC.